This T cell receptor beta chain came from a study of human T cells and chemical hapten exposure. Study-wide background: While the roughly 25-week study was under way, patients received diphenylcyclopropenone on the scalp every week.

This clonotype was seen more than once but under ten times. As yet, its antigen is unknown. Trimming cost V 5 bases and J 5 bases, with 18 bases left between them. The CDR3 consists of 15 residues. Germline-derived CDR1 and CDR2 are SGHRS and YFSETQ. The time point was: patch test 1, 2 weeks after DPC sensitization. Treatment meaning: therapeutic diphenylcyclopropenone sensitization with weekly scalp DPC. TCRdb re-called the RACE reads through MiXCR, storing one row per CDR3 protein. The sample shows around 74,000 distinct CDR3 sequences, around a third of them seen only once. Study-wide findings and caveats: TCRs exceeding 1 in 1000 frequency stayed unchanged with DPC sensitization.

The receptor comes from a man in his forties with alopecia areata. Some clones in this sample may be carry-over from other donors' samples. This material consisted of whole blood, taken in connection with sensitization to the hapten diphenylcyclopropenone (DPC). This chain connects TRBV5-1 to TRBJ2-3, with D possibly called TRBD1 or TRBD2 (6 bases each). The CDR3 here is CASSLRGTGGDTQYF. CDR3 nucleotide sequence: TGCGCCAGCAGTCTGAGGGGGACCGGGGGAGATACGCAGTATTTT.